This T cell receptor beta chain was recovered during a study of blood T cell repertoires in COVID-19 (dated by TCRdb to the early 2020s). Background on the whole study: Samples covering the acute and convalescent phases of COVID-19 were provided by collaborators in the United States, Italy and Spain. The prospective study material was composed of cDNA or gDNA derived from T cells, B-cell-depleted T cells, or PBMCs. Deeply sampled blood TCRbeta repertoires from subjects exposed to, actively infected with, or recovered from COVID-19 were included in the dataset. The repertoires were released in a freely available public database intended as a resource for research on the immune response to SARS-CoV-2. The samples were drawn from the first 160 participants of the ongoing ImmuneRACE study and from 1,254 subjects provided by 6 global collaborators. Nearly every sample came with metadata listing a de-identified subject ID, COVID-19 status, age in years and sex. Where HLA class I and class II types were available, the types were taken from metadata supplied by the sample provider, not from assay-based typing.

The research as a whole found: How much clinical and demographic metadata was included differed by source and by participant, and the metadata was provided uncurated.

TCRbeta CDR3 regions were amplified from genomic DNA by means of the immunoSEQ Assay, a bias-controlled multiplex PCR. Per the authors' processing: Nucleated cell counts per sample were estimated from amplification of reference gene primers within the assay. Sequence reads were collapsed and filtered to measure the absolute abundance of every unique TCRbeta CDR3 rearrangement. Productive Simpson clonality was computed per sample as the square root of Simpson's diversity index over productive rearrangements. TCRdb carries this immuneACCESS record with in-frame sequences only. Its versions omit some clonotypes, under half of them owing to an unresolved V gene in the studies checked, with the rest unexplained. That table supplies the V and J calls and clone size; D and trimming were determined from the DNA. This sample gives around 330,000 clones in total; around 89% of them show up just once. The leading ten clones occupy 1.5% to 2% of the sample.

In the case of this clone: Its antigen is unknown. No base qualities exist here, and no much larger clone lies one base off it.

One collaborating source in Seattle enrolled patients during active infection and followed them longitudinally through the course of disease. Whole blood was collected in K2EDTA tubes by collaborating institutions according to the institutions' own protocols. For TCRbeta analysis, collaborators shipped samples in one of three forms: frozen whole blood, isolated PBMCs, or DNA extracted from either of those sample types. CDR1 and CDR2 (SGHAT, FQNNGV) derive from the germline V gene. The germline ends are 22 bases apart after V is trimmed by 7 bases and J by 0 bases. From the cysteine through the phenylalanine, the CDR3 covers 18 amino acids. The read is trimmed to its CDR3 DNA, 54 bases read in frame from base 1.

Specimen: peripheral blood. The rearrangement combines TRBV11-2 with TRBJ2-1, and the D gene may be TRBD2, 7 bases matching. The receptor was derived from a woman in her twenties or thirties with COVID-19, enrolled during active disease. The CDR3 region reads CASTRVGGGLSSYNEQFF. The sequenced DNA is TGTGCCAGCACCCGGGTGGGGGGGGGCCTGAGCTCCTACAATGAGCAGTTCTTC.